This TCR beta chain was recovered during a study of cytomegalovirus exposure and HLA in healthy donors. Study outcomes and limitations: In the analysis, some V segments, TRBV6-2 and TRBV6-3 included, were excluded as indistinguishable.

Use of 60 Vbeta and 13 Jbeta primers characterized the PCR. The table came from immunoSEQ multiplex PCR; TCRdb's copy has only in-frame clones and leaves some out. Of around 200,000 clones listed, approximately 80% are singletons. The CDR3 consists of 13 residues. Deletions cut 0 bases from V and 4 bases from J, with 7 bases between. Looked up from germline, CDR1 is GTSNPN and CDR2 is SVGIG (reference sequence). Details on this clone: Its matching antigen is unknown. The same CDR3 also results from other DNA sequences found in this sample.

The clonotype originates from a girl aged 10 to 17 in good health and CMV-seronegative. V is TRBV30 and J is TRBJ1-5, with TRBD1 as a possible D gene (6 bases). The specimen sequenced was PBMCs. The CDR3 DNA reads TGTGCCTGGAGTGTACAGGGAAATCAGCCCCAGCATTTT. Translated, it gives CAWSVQGNQPQHF.